The 23 T cell receptor beta chains presented below share a single source sample, sequenced in a study of CD8 T cells in Susac syndrome (dated by TCRdb to between 2018 and 2021). Libraries came from the immunoSEQ multiplex PCR assay. RNA was extracted using the RNeasy kit, and roughly 0.5 to 1 ug of the RNA was reverse transcribed with random hexamers. The public reads were reanalyzed by TCRdb: fastp trimming at Q25, MiXCR alignment, in-frame beta chains only. Rows merge per CDR3 protein into single entries with the most common DNA and genes. The sample yields under 200,000 distinct CDR3 sequences; 85% to 95% were counted once. The leading ten clones occupy about 0.15% of the sample. Sequencing was carried out using CD8+ T cells from PBMCs. The receptors come from a human donor with multiple sclerosis.

The chain joins TRBV15 to TRBJ2-3; D perhaps matches TRBD2 (6 bases). CDR3 size: 16 residues. V gave up 7 bases and J gave up 4 bases, with 21 bases separating them. Germline V gives CDR1 LNHNV, CDR2 YYDKDF (reference sequence). CDR3 region: CATTPRSSGVADTQYF. CDR3 coding DNA: TGTGCCACCACCCCGAGGAGTAGCGGTGTGGCAGATACGCAGTATTTT.

V usage is TRBV7-9 and J usage is TRBJ1-2; TRBD1 agrees at 7 bases. There are 13 residues in the CDR3. Germline loops: CDR1 SEHNR, CDR2 FQNEAQ (reference sequence). After removal of 5 bases from V and 8 bases from J, the junction contained 8 bases not matched to a gene. The CDR3 coding sequence is TGTGCCAGCAGCCTACCAGGGACAGTCGGCTACACCTTC. This translates into CASSLPGTVGYTF.

V and J are TRBV5-1 and TRBJ2-1; D possibly corresponds to TRBD2 (5 bases). This CDR3 contains 15 residues. V was trimmed by 0 bases and J by 4 bases, leaving 11 bases between them. Germline V gene lookup returns CDR1 SGHRS and CDR2 YFSETQ. CDR3 bases: TGCGCCAGCAGCTTGGCTGCGGGCATATACAATGAGCAGTTCTTC. Protein product: CASSLAAGIYNEQFF.

CDR3 protein: CASSFLAGGNEQFF. For the CDR3, the DNA is TGTGCCAGCAGTTTTCTAGCGGGAGGCAATGAGCAGTTCTTC. The gene calls are TRBV28 and TRBJ2-1, with 11 bases aligning to TRBD2. This CDR3 comprises 14 residues. J gave up 6 bases and V 3 bases, and 1 base lay outside the gene matches. Germline CDR1 is MDHEN and CDR2 is SYDVKM.

The rearrangement uses TRBV3-1 and TRBJ1-5; D is undetermined. The V gene lost 1 base and the J gene lost 3 bases, with 10 bases spanning the gap. This CDR3 has 15 amino acids. In germline, CDR1 is LGHDT, CDR2 YNNKEL (reference sequence). The CDR3 DNA sequence: TGTGCCAGCAGCCAAGCAGGAACCTCCAATCAGCCCCAGCATTTT. It specifies CASSQAGTSNQPQHF.

The CDR3 reads CASSSTTEPAGNQPQHF. In DNA, the CDR3 is TGTGCCAGCAGCTCAACCACCGAGCCGGCGGGAAATCAGCCCCAGCATTTT. This chain joins TRBV7-2 and TRBJ1-5; D remains unclear. Germline lookup yields CDR1 SGHTA and CDR2 FQGNSA. The CDR3 is 17 amino acids. Between the trimmed V and J ends, which lost 4 bases and 4 bases, there was a span of 20 bases.

J is TRBJ2-5 and V is TRBV3-1; 12 bases agree with TRBD2. Per germline, CDR1 LGHDT and CDR2 YNNKEL (reference sequence). After removal of 6 bases from V and 0 bases from J, the junction contained 8 bases not matched to a gene. The CDR3 has 17 amino acids. Here the CDR3 DNA reads TGTGCCAGCAGTCGGACTAGCGGGGATGGGTACCAAGAGACCCAGTACTTC. Its protein product is CASSRTSGDGYQETQYF.

The chain has TRBV12-5 and TRBJ1-4; a possible D gene is TRBD1 (5 bases). The CDR3 length is 16 residues. V gave up 4 bases and J gave up 2 bases, with 14 bases separating them. The germline V gene encodes CDR1 LGHNT and CDR2 FRNRAP. The CDR3, as DNA: TGTGCTAGTGGTTCCCTACCGGGGGGGACTAATGAAAAACTGTTTTTT. It yields the protein CASGSLPGGTNEKLFF.

The V and J genes are TRBV9 and TRBJ2-3, with a weak D call TRBD2 (6 bases). Trimming removed 6 bases at V and 5 bases at J, with 10 bases between. CDR1 is SGDLS, CDR2 YYNGEE, per germline. This CDR3 is built from 12 residues. The DNA for the CDR3 is TGTGCCAGCACGGGGGTGGGAGATACGCAGTATTTT. Translation gives CASTGVGDTQYF.

V is TRBV5-6 and J is TRBJ1-2; TRBD1 matches 8 bases. Trimming removed 4 bases from V and 8 bases from J; junction bases left unmatched: 4. CDR1 is SGHDT, CDR2 YYEEEE, per germline. The CDR3 is 12 residues long. CDR3 nucleotide sequence: TGTGCCAGCAGCCTTGGGACAGGAGGCTACACCTTC. It translates to CASSLGTGGYTF.

CDR3 in DNA: TGTGCCATCAGTGCGGGACTAGCGGGAGATGGAGAGACCCAGTACTTC. This encodes CAISAGLAGDGETQYF. The gene calls are TRBV10-3 and TRBJ2-5, with 14 bases that match TRBD2. Losses at the gene ends were 4 bases for V and 4 bases for J; bases not matched to a gene: 5. Germline CDR1 and CDR2: ENHRY and SYGVKD. CDR3 size: 16 residues.

The gene calls are TRBV2 and TRBJ2-5, with D hard to call. V was clipped by 6 bases and J by 4 bases, with 9 bases between them. Germline lookup yields CDR1 SNHLY and CDR2 FYNNEI. The CDR3 is 12 amino acids. CDR3 loop: CASRVRGETQYF. The CDR3 nucleotides are TGTGCCAGCAGGGTGCGAGGAGAGACCCAGTACTTC.

CDR3 DNA: TGTGCCAGCAGTTACTTCCCCAGCGAATATGGCTACACCTTC. It encodes CASSYFPSEYGYTF. The rearrangement uses TRBV6-5 and TRBJ1-2; no clear D. Germline CDR1 is MNHEY and CDR2 is SVGAGI. The CDR3 covers 14 residues. The ends were cut back, 1 base at V and 5 bases at J, with 11 bases in the middle.

The chain uses TRBV12-3 or TRBV12-4 and TRBJ2-1; TRBD2 matches 10 bases. V was clipped by 5 bases and J by 6 bases; unmatched bases: 19. This CDR3 has 19 amino acids. The CDR3: CASSPGELAGGPDFNEQFF. The CDR3 coding sequence is TGTGCCAGCAGTCCTGGAGAATTAGCGGGAGGACCCGACTTCAATGAGCAGTTCTTC.

This rearrangement joins TRBV27 to TRBJ2-7, with 7 bases that match TRBD1. Per the germline V gene, CDR1 is MNHEY and CDR2 is SMNVEV (reference sequence). With V trimmed by 6 bases and J by 6 bases, 14 bases remained unmatched. This CDR3 is 15 amino acids long. In DNA form, the CDR3 reads TGTGCCAGCAGCGCCACAGGGGCCCTATACGTCGAGCAGTACTTC. Its translation is CASSATGALYVEQYF.

This chain connects TRBV27 to TRBJ2-5; D may be TRBD1 (5 bases). The ends were cut back, 6 bases at V and 0 bases at J, with 14 bases in the middle. The CDR3 sequence is 15 residues long. CDR1 is MNHEY and CDR2 is SMNVEV in the germline V gene (reference sequence). The CDR3 here is CASSLAEGDQETQYF. CDR3 bases: TGTGCCAGCAGCCTGGCCGAAGGGGACCAAGAGACCCAGTACTTC.

The chain employs TRBV30 and TRBJ2-7, with D maybe TRBD1 (6 bases). Germline CDR1 reads GTSNPN; CDR2 reads SVGIG (reference sequence). The CDR3 runs 14 residues. Trimming removed 0 bases at V and 5 bases at J, with 14 bases between. The CDR3 loop is CAWSVGRGVNEQYF. For the CDR3, the DNA is TGTGCCTGGAGTGTAGGCAGGGGAGTGAACGAGCAGTACTTC.

The CDR3 DNA sequence: TGTGCCAGCAGCGCTCAGGGGGCCGTCAATGAGCAGTTCTTC. Translation: CASSAQGAVNEQFF. The V call is TRBV9, the J call TRBJ2-1; 8 bases are a match to TRBD1. J lost 6 bases, V lost 3 bases, and 5 bases had no gene match. This CDR3 region has 14 residues. Germline CDR1 and CDR2: SGDLS and YYNGEE. Filled out from reference TRBV9 and TRBJ2-1, the complete variable domain reads DSGVTQTPKHLITATGQRVTLRCSPRSGDLSVYWYQQSLDQGLQFLIQYYNGEERAKGNILERFSAQQFPDLHSELNLSSLELGDSALYFCASSAQGAVNEQFFGPGTRLTVL.

The chain is built from TRBV27 and TRBJ2-1; D not resolved. CDR1 is MNHEY, CDR2 SMNVEV, per germline (reference sequence). Trimming removed 2 bases at V and 0 bases at J, with 5 bases between. The CDR3 has 14 amino acids. This CDR3 reads CASSLKFSYNEQFF. The CDR3 nucleotides read TGTGCCAGCAGTTTAAAGTTCTCCTACAATGAGCAGTTCTTC.

The chain carries TRBV27 and TRBJ1-1; 8 bases are shared with TRBD1. V trimming: 5 bases; J trimming: 0 bases; junction bases outside the gene matches: 5. Germline V gene sequence: CDR1 MNHEY, CDR2 SMNVEV (reference sequence). The CDR3 loop spans 15 amino acids. This chain's CDR3 is CASSLGQELNTEAFF. The CDR3 coding sequence is TGTGCCAGCAGTCTGGGACAGGAGTTGAACACTGAAGCTTTCTTT.

V gene TRBV29-1 combines with J gene TRBJ1-1; weak D call: TRBD1 (5 bases). Trimming cost V 8 bases and J 3 bases, with 19 bases left between them. CDR3 length: 14 amino acids. The germline V gene encodes CDR1 SQVTM and CDR2 ANQGSEA. The CDR3 reads CSNVGGVGYTEAFF. The DNA of the CDR3 is TGCAGCAACGTTGGAGGGGTGGGGTACACTGAAGCTTTCTTT.

The chain employs TRBV19 and TRBJ2-7; 10 bases are shared with TRBD1. Germline CDR1 is LNHDA and CDR2 is SQIVND (reference sequence). With 3 bases clipped from V and 2 bases from J, the junction kept 1 base outside the gene matches. The length of the CDR3 is 14 residues. CDR3 protein: CASSMGTGAYEQYF. CDR3 in DNA: TGTGCCAGTAGTATGGGGACAGGGGCCTACGAGCAGTACTTC.

The table lists this clonotype with a few counts. The chain has TRBV7-8 and TRBJ2-7; no firm D call. The CDR3 loop spans 12 amino acids. The V end was cut by 1 base, the J end by 3 bases, with 4 bases between. Germline CDR1 and CDR2: SGHVS and FQNEAQ. Written as DNA, the CDR3 is TGTGCCAGCAGCTTAGAAAACTACGAGCAGTACTTC. Its translation: CASSLENYEQYF. The full variable domain, with the rest looked up from reference TRBV7-8 and TRBJ2-7, is GAGVSQSPRYKVAKRGQDVALRCDPISGHVSLFWYQQALGQGPEFLTYFQNEAQLDKSGLPSDRFFAERPEGSVSTLKIQRTQQEDSAVYLCASSLENYEQYFGPGTRLTVT.